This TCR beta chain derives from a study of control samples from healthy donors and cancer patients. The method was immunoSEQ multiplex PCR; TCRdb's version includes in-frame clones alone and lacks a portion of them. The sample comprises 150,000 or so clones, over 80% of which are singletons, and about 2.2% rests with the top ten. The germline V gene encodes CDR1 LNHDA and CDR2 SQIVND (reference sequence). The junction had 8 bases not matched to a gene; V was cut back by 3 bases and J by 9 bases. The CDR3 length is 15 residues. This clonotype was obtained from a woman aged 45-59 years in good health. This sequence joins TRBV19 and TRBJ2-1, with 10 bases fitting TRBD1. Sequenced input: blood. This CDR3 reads CASSIPGQGISEQFF. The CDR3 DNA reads TGTGCCAGTAGTATCCCGGGACAGGGGATTAGTGAGCAGTTCTTC.